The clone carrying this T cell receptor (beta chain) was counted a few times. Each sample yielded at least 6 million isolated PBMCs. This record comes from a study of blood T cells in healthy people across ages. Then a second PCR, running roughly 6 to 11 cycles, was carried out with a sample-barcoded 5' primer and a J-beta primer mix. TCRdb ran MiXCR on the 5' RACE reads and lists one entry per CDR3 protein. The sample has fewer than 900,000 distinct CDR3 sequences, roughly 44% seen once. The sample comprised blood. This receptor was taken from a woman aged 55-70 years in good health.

As DNA, the CDR3 is TGTGCCAGCAGCCAATTAACAGGATCCTACGAGCAGTACTTC. It specifies CASSQLTGSYEQYF. The V gene is TRBV4-2, the J gene TRBJ2-7; D perhaps matches TRBD1 (5 bases). Germline V gene lookup returns CDR1 LGHNA and CDR2 YNFKEQ. V gave up 2 bases and J gave up 1 base, with 9 bases separating them. The CDR3 covers 14 residues.